What follows is one T cell receptor beta chain and its context. Germline lookup yields CDR1 MNHEY and CDR2 SVGAGI. The trim removed 6 bases at V and 5 bases at J, leaving 4 bases unmatched. The CDR3 has 14 amino acids. These data are taken from a study of control samples from healthy donors and cancer patients. The data were produced by immunoSEQ multiplex PCR, yet TCRdb's version contains in-frame clones alone and is incomplete. The data hold about 180,000 clones, with around 91% observed a single time. The chain couples TRBV6-5 to TRBJ2-2; TRBD1 matches 9 bases. Sequences were obtained from blood. This clonotype was sampled from a woman between 45 and 60 years old in good health. CDR3 DNA sequence: TGTGCCAGCAGCCCCGGGACAGGGACCGGGGAGCTGTTTTTT. It specifies CASSPGTGTGELFF.